This entry describes one T cell receptor (beta chain). This CDR3 comprises 13 residues. V was cut by 8 bases and J by 3 bases, with 14 bases left in between. Germline V gene sequence: CDR1 SQVTM, CDR2 ANQGSEA. This record comes from a study of blood T cell repertoires in COVID-19. The overall study: There were acute and convalescent COVID-19 samples, and they came from the United States, Italy and Spain. PBMCs, B-cell-depleted T cells, or T cells were the source of the cDNA or gDNA that made up the material.

Per the original methods: How many nucleated cells were present was estimated from reference gene primer amplification. The method was immunoSEQ multiplex PCR; TCRdb's version includes in-frame clones alone and lacks a portion of them. The V and J calls and clone size come from that table; D and trimming were worked out from the DNA. The data show roughly 150,000 clones, about 80% seen once. The receptor's source is a man between 65 and 85 years old with active or convalescent COVID-19. The specimen was peripheral blood. The gene calls are TRBV29-1 and TRBJ2-1; tentative D call: TRBD1 (5 bases). The CDR3 here is CSFAGSLYNEQFF. The CDR3 nucleotides are TGCAGCTTCGCAGGGTCCCTCTACAATGAGCAGTTCTTC.